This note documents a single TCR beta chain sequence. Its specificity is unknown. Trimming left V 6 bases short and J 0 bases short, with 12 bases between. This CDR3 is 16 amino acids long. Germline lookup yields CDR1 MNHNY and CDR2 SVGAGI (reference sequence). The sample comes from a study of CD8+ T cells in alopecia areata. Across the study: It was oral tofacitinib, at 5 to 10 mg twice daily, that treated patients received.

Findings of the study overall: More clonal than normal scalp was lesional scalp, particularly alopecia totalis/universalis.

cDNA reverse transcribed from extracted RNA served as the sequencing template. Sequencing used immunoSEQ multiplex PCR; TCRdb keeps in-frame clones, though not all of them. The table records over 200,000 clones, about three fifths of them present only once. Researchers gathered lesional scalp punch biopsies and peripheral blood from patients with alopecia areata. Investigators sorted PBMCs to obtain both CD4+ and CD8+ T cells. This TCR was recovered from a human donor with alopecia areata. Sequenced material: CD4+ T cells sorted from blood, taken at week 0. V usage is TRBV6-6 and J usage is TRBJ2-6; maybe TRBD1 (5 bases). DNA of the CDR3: TGTGCCAGCAGGCAGGGTGGTATCTCTGGGGCCAACGTCCTGACTTTC. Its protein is CASRQGGISGANVLTF.